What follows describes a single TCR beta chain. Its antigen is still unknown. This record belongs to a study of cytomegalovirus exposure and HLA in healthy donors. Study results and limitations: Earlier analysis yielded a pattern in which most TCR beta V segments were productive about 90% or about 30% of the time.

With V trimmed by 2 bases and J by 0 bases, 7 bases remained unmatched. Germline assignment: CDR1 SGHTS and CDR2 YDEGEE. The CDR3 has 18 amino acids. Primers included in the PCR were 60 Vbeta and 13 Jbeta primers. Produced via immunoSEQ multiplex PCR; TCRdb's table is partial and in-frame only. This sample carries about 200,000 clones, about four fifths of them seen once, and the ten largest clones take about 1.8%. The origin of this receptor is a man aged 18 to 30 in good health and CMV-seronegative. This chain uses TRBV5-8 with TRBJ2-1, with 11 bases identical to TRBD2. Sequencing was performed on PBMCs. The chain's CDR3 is CASSLYLAGGISYNEQFF. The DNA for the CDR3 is TGTGCCAGCAGCTTATACCTAGCGGGGGGCATCTCCTACAATGAGCAGTTCTTC.